The 18 T cell receptor beta chains below come from one sample, sequenced in a study of shared clonotypes between healthy human individuals. The assay was immunoSEQ multiplex PCR, and TCRdb's table has in-frame clones only and misses some. The table shows a few million clones, with over 85% occurring only once. Material: naive CD4+ T cells sorted from blood. Subset specified: CD45RA+ positively selected. These receptor sequences come from a man aged 18 to 29 in good health.

The J gene is TRBJ2-2, the V gene TRBV6-5; possible D gene TRBD2, 5 bases. This CDR3 contains 14 residues. CDR1 and CDR2 (germline): MNHEY, SVGAGI. V lost 4 bases, J lost 4 bases, and 10 bases lay in between. CDR3 in amino acids: CASSSMRVTGELFF. The DNA of the CDR3 is TGTGCCAGCAGTTCCATGAGGGTCACCGGGGAGCTGTTTTTT.

The V and J genes are TRBV7-2 and TRBJ2-7, with 7 bases that match TRBD2. The CDR3 contains 18 residues. V lost 1 base to trimming and J lost 0 bases; unmatched junction nucleotides: 12. In germline, CDR1 is SGHTA, CDR2 FQGNSA. CDR3 sequence (DNA): TGTGCCAGCAGCTTAGGCACGGGAGGAGTTAGGAGCTCCTACGAGCAGTACTTC. Translation gives CASSLGTGGVRSSYEQYF.

About this clone: Other DNA variants within this sample encode the same CDR3. CDR3 loop: CASSPLQGSYEQYF. In DNA, the CDR3 is TGTGCCAGCTCACCACTACAGGGGTCCTACGAGCAGTACTTC. This chain joins TRBV18 and TRBJ2-7; 7 nucleotides agree with TRBD1. The CDR3 is 14 residues long. The V gene end was trimmed by 1 base and the J gene end by 1 base; junction bases not matched to a gene: 1. Germline V lookup: CDR1 KGHSH, CDR2 LQKENI.

The chain couples TRBV10-2 to TRBJ2-3, with TRBD2 matching 8 bases. Germline V gene lookup returns CDR1 WSHSY and CDR2 SAAADI. The CDR3 covers 16 residues. J was trimmed by 1 base and V by 5 bases; bases with no gene match: 8. The CDR3 here is CASSLRAGARTDTQYF. CDR3 nucleotide sequence: TGCGCCAGCAGTCTCCGAGCGGGGGCCCGCACAGATACGCAGTATTTT.

Only a few counts were recorded for this clone. V is TRBV11-3 and J is TRBJ1-1; 10 bases agree with TRBD1. Germline V CDR1 and CDR2: SGHNT, YENEEA. The CDR3 length is 15 residues. V dropped 5 bases and J dropped 10; count of bases not matched to a gene: 13. The CDR3 DNA is TGTGCCAGCAGCCAAAGTACGGGACAGGGGAACGTAGCTTTCTTT. It specifies CASSQSTGQGNVAFF.

The rearrangement joins TRBV11-2 to TRBJ1-2; 8 bases map to TRBD1. Germline V gives CDR1 SGHAT, CDR2 FQNNGV. The CDR3 spans 16 residues. The J segment lost 4 bases and the V segment lost 3 bases, leaving 10 bases of the junction unmatched. CDR3 protein: CASSFLGQAGGYGYTF. The DNA for the CDR3 is TGTGCCAGCAGCTTCCTGGGACAGGCCGGTGGCTATGGCTACACCTTC. The variable domain in full, completed from reference TRBV11-2 and TRBJ1-2, reads EAGVAQSPRYKIIEKRQSVAFWCNPISGHATLYWYQQILGQGPKLLIQFQNNGVVDDSQLPKDRFSAERLKGVDSTLKIQPAKLEDSAVYLCASSFLGQAGGYGYTFGSGTRLTVV.

The rearrangement uses TRBV9 and TRBJ2-5, with D perhaps TRBD2 (7 bases). The CDR3 totals 15 residues. The germline V gene has CDR1 SGDLS and CDR2 YYNGEE. Deletions cut 7 bases from V and 2 bases from J, with 18 bases between. As DNA, the CDR3 is TGTGCCAGCGGATCCGGGGGGCGAGGTCAAGAGACCCAGTACTTC. Protein: CASGSGGRGQETQYF.

The chain couples TRBV7-9 to TRBJ1-2, with D perhaps matching TRBD1 (5 bases). CDR3 length: 12 residues. V lost 4 bases, J lost 5 bases, and 8 bases lay in between. CDR1 SEHNR and CDR2 FQNEAQ come from the germline V gene (reference sequence). CDR3 DNA sequence: TGTGCCAGCAGCTGGGACCCTTATGGCTACACCTTC. Protein product: CASSWDPYGYTF.

The chain employs TRBV19 and TRBJ2-1; 10 bases align to TRBD1. Germline V gives CDR1 LNHDA, CDR2 SQIVND (reference sequence). The CDR3 sequence is 13 residues long. Here the CDR3 reads CTSSGTGVNEQFF. As DNA, the CDR3 is TGTACCTCCTCCGGGACAGGGGTCAATGAGCAGTTCTTC.

In DNA form, the CDR3 reads TGCGCCAGCAGCCAAGACGGGAGCTTGGTAGAGACCCAGTACTTC. This sequence encodes CASSQDGSLVETQYF. The chain links TRBV4-3 to TRBJ2-5; maybe TRBD2 (6 bases). This CDR3 is 15 amino acids long. Between the trimmed V and J ends, which lost 0 bases and 4 bases, there was a span of 12 bases. The germline V gene encodes CDR1 LGHNA and CDR2 YSLEER.

The V gene is TRBV6-1, the J gene TRBJ2-5; maybe TRBD1 (5 bases). The ends were cut back, 8 bases at V and 2 bases at J, with 12 bases in the middle. The CDR3 spans 13 residues. Germline values: CDR1 MNHNS, CDR2 SASEGT. CDR3 region: CASSPPGQETQYF. CDR3 nucleotide sequence: TGTGCCAGCTCCCCGCCAGGGCAAGAGACCCAGTACTTC.

A note on this clone: This sample includes further DNA sequences coding for the same CDR3. The chain recombines TRBV29-1 with TRBJ2-3, with 12 bases matching TRBD2. The V gene end was trimmed by 5 bases and the J gene end by 1 base; junction bases not matched to a gene: 1. CDR3 length: 14 amino acids. CDR1 is SQVTM and CDR2 is ANQGSEA in the germline V gene. The CDR3 spells CSVRLAGGTDTQYF. In DNA, the CDR3 is TGCAGCGTTAGACTAGCGGGAGGCACAGATACGCAGTATTTT.

CDR3 amino acids: CASSPTPASQETQYF. Written as DNA, the CDR3 is TGTGCCAGCAGTCCCACTCCCGCATCCCAAGAGACCCAGTACTTC. The gene calls are TRBV6-5 and TRBJ2-5; D is unclear. Germline V CDR1 and CDR2: MNHEY, SVGAGI. Deletions cut 5 bases from V and 1 base from J, with 14 bases between. The CDR3 length is 15 residues.

The V gene is TRBV14, the J gene TRBJ2-1, with TRBD2 matching over 8 bases. The CDR3 runs to 15 residues. Germline V CDR1 and CDR2: SGHDN, FVKESK. J gave up 9 bases and V 1 base, and 8 bases lay outside the gene matches. The CDR3 sequence is CASSQVISGSIEQFF. For the CDR3, the DNA is TGTGCCAGCAGCCAAGTTATCAGCGGGAGTATTGAGCAGTTCTTC. Full variable domain (outside the CDR3, taken from reference TRBV14 and TRBJ2-1): EAGVTQFPSHSVIEKGQTVTLRCDPISGHDNLYWYRRVMGKEIKFLLHFVKESKQDESGMPNNRFLAERTGGTYSTLKVQPAELEDSGVYFCASSQVISGSIEQFFGPGTRLTVL.

The rearrangement joins TRBV6-6 to TRBJ1-3; D possibly corresponds to TRBD1 (5 bases). With 6 bases removed from V and 3 bases from J, the gap between germline ends came to 12 bases. CDR1 and CDR2 (germline): MNHNY, SVGAGI (reference sequence). The CDR3 covers 14 residues. The CDR3 here is CASRGTEGGNTIYF. The CDR3 nucleotides read TGTGCCAGCAGGGGGACGGAGGGTGGAAACACCATATATTTT.

There are a few counts of this clone. The rearrangement links TRBV7-9 to TRBJ2-2; D might be TRBD1 (5 bases). The CDR3 length is 13 residues. Germline V lookup: CDR1 SEHNR, CDR2 FQNEAQ (reference sequence). The V end lost 6 bases, the J end lost 4 bases, and 9 bases lay between the germline ends. This CDR3 is CASRTRVTGELFF. The CDR3 DNA follows: TGTGCCAGCAGAACCAGGGTCACCGGGGAGCTGTTTTTT.

This rearrangement joins TRBV4-2 to TRBJ1-6; 8 bases are shared with TRBD1. The germline CDR1 and CDR2 sequences are LGHNA and YNFKEQ. Germline trimming cut 0 bases from V and 7 bases from J; bases unmatched to any gene: 8. The CDR3 totals 17 residues. CDR3 in DNA: TGTGCCAGCAGCCAAGATCCTACAGGACAGGGAAATTCACCCCTCCACTTT. Translating it yields CASSQDPTGQGNSPLHF.

This clone occurred once. This chain links TRBV5-6 with TRBJ2-1; 7 bases are a match to TRBD1. V trimming: 2 bases; J trimming: 5 bases; junction bases outside the gene matches: 7. From germline, CDR1 is SGHDT and CDR2 YYEEEE. The CDR3 is 15 amino acids. The CDR3 region has the DNA TGTGCCAGCAGCTTCGACAGGGTTAGGAACAATGAGCAGTTCTTC. Residues: CASSFDRVRNNEQFF.